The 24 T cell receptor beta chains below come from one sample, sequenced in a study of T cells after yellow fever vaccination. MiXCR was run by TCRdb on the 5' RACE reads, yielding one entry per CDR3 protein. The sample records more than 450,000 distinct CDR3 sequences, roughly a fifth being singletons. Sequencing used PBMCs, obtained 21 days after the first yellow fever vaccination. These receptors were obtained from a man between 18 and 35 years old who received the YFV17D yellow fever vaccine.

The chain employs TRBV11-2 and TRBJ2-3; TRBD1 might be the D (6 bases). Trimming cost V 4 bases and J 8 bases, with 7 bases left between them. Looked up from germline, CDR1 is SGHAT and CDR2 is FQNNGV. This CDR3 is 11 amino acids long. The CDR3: CASSSQGTQYF. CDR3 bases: TGTGCCAGCAGCTCACAGGGTACGCAGTATTTT.

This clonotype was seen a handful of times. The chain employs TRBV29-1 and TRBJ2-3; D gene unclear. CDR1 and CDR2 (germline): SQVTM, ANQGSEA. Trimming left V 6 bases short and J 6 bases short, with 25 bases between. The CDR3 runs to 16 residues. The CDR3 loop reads CSVGRGPQTIVDTQYF. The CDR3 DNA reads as TGCAGCGTCGGCCGCGGACCGCAGACGATAGTCGATACGCAGTATTTT.

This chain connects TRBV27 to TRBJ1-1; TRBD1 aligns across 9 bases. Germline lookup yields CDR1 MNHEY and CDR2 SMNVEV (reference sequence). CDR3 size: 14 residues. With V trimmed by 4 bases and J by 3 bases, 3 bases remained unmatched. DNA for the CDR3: TGTGCCAGCAGTTCTGACAGGGGGTACACTGAAGCTTTCTTT. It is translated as CASSSDRGYTEAFF.

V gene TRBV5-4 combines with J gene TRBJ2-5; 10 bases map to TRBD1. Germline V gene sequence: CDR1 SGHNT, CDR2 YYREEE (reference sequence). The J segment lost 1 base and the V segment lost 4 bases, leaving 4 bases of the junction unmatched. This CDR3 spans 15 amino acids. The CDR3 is CASSDRQGAQETQYF. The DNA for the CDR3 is TGTGCCAGCAGCGATCGACAGGGGGCCCAAGAGACCCAGTACTTC.

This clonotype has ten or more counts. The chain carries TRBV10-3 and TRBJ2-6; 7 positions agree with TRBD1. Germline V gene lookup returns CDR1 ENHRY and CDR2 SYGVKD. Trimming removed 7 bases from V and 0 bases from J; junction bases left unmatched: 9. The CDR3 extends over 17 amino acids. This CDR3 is CAIKERTGNSGANVLTF. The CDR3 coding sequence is TGTGCCATCAAAGAAAGGACAGGAAACTCTGGGGCCAACGTCCTGACTTTC.

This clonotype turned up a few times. This CDR3 is CSAPRAGQEQYF. CDR3 coding DNA: TGCAGTGCACCCCGAGCGGGGCAGGAGCAGTACTTC. This sequence joins TRBV20-1 and TRBJ2-7; 7 nucleotides agree with TRBD2. This CDR3 contains 12 residues. Trimming at V came to 6 bases and at J to 7 bases, leaving 9 bases not matched to a gene. CDR1 is DFQATT, CDR2 SNEGSKA, per germline (reference sequence).

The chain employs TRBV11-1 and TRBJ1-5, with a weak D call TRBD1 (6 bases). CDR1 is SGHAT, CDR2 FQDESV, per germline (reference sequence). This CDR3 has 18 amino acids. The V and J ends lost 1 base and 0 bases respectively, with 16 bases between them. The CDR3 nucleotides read TGTGCCAGCAGCTTAGGGGGGGCAAGTGGTTATAGCAATCAGCCCCAGCATTTT. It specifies CASSLGGASGYSNQPQHF.

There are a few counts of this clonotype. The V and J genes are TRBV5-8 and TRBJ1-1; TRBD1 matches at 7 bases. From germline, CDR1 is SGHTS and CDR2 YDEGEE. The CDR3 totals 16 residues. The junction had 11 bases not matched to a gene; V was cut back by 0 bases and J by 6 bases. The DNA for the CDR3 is TGTGCCAGCAGCTTGGAGATGGGAAGGGGGCCGGCTGAAGCTTTCTTT. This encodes CASSLEMGRGPAEAFF.

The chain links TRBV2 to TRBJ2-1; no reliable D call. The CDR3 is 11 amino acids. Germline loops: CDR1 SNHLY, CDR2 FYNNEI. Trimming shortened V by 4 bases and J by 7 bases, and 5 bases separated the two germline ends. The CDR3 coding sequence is TGTGCCAGCAGTGTGCAGAATGAGCAGTTCTTC. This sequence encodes CASSVQNEQFF.

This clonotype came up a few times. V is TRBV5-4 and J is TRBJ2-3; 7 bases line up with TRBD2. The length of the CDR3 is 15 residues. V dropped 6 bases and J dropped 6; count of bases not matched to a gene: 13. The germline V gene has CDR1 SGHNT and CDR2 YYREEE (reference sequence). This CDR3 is CASTPGGRGVDTQYF. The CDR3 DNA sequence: TGTGCCAGCACCCCTGGGGGACGGGGGGTCGATACGCAGTATTTT.

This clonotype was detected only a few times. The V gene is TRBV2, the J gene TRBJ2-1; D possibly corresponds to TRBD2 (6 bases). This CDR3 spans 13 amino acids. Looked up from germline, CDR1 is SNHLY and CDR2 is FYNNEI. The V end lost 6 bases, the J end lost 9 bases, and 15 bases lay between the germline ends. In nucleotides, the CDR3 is TGTGCCAGCAGGAGGGACTCCGGACCTGAGCAGTTCTTC. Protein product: CASRRDSGPEQFF.

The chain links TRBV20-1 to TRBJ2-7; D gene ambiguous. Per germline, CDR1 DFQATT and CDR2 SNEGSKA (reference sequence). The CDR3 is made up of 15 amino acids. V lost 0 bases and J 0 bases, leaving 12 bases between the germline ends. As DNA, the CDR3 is TGCAGTGCTAGAGATATCAGTGTGAGCTCCTACGAGCAGTACTTC. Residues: CSARDISVSSYEQYF.

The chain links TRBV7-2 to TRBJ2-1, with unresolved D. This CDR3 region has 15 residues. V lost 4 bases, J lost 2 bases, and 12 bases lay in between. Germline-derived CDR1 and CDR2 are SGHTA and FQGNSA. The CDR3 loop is CASSSASPTYNEQFF. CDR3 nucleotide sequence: TGTGCCAGCAGCTCCGCGTCCCCAACCTACAATGAGCAGTTCTTC.

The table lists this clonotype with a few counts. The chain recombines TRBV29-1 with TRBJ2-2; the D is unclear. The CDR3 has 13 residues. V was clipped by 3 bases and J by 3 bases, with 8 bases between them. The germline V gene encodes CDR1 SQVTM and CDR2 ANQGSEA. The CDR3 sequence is CSVDVQDTGELFF. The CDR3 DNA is TGCAGCGTTGATGTGCAGGACACCGGGGAGCTGTTTTTT.

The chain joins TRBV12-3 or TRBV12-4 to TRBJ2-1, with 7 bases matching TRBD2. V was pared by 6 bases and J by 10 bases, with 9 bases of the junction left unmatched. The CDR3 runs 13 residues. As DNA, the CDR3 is TGTGCCAGCAGATCCGGTTCGGGAGGCGAGCAGTTCTTC. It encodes CASRSGSGGEQFF.

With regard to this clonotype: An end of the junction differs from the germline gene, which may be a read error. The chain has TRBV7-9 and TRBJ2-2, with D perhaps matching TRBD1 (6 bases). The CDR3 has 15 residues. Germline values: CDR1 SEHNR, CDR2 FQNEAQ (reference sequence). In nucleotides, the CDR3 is TGTGCCAGCAGCCCGGTGGACAGCTACACCGGGAAGCTGTTTTTT. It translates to CASSPVDSYTGKLFF.

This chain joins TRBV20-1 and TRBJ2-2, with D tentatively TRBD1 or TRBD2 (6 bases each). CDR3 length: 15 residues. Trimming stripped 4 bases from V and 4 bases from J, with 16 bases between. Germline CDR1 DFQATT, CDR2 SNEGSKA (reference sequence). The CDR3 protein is CSATTGALTTGELFF. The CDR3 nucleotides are TGCAGTGCTACCACGGGGGCCCTGACCACCGGGGAGCTGTTTTTT.

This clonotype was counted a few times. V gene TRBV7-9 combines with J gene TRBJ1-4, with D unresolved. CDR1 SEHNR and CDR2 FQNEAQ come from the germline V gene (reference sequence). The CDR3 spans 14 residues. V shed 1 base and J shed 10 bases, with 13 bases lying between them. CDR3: CASSLGGPDPKLFF. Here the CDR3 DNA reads TGTGCCAGCAGCTTAGGAGGCCCTGACCCAAAACTGTTTTTT. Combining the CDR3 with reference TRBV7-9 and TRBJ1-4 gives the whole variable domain DTGVSQNPRHKITKRGQNVTFRCDPISEHNRLYWYRQTLGQGPEFLTYFQNEAQLEKSRLLSDRFSAERPKGSFSTLEIQRTEQGDSAMYLCASSLGGPDPKLFFGSGTQLSVL.

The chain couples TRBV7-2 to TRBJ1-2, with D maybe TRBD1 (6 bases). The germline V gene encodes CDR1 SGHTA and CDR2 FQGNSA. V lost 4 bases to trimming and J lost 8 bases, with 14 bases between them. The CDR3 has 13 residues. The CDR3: CASSSGQSLGYTF. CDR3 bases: TGTGCCAGCAGCTCGGGACAATCGCTGGGCTACACCTTC.

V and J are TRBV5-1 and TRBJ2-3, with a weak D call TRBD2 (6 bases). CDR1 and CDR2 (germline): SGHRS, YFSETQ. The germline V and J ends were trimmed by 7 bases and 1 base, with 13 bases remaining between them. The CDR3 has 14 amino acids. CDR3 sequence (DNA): TGCGCCAGCGAGGAGACGGGGGGCACAGATACGCAGTATTTT. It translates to CASEETGGTDTQYF.

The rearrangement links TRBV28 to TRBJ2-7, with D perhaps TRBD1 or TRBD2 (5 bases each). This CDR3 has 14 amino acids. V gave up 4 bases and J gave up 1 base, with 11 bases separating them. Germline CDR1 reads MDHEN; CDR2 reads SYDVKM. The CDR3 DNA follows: TGTGCCAGCAGTTGGTCGGGGCCTTCCTACGAGCAGTACTTC. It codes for CASSWSGPSYEQYF.

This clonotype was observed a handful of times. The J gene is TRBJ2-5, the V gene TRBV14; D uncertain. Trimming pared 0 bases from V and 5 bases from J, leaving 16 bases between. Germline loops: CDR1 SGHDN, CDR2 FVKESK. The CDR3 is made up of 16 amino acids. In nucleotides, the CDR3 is TGTGCCAGCAGCCAAGATCCTACGCGGAAGGAGGAGACCCAGTACTTC. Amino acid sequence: CASSQDPTRKEETQYF.

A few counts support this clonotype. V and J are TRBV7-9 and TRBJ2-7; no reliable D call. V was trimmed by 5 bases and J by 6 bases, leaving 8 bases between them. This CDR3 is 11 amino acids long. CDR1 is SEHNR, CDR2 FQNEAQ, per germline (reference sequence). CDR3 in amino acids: CASSTLAEQYV. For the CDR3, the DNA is TGTGCCAGCAGCACCCTGGCCGAGCAGTACGTC.

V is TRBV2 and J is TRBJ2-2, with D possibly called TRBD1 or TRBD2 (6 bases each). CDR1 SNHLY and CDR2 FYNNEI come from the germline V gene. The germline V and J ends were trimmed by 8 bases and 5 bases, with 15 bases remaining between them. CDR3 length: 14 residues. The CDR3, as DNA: TGTGCCAGCGTTGAAGGGGGGAGGACCGGGGAGCTGTTTTTT. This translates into CASVEGGRTGELFF.